The 19 T cell receptor beta chains below come from one sample, sequenced in a study of cytomegalovirus exposure and HLA in healthy donors. Method: immunoSEQ multiplex PCR; TCRdb's copy keeps in-frame clones and lacks some. Here the sample spans roughly 140,000 clones, about 90% being singletons. Sequenced: PBMCs. Every receptor here comes from a woman aged 18 to 35 in good health and CMV-seropositive.

This chain uses TRBV15 with TRBJ2-1, with 7 bases aligning to TRBD1. With V trimmed by 6 bases and J by 0 bases, 5 bases remained unmatched. Looked up from germline, CDR1 is LNHNV and CDR2 is YYDKDF (reference sequence). This CDR3 region has 15 residues. CDR3 in amino acids: CATREDRSSYNEQFF. The CDR3 DNA follows: TGTGCCACCAGAGAGGACAGGAGCTCCTACAATGAGCAGTTCTTC. Together with reference TRBV15 and TRBJ2-1, the CDR3 gives the full variable domain: DAMVIQNPRYQVTQFGKPVTLSCSQTLNHNVMYWYQQKSSQAPKLLFHYYDKDFNNEADTPDNFQSRRPNTSFCFLDIRSPGLGDTAMYLCATREDRSSYNEQFFGPGTRLTVL.

The chain carries TRBV30 and TRBJ2-1; D perhaps matches TRBD2 (7 bases). The ends were cut back, 0 bases at V and 12 bases at J, with 15 bases in the middle. Germline V gives CDR1 GTSNPN, CDR2 SVGIG (reference sequence). This CDR3 is built from 13 residues. The CDR3 here is CAWSVTGGASQFF. The CDR3 bases are TGTGCCTGGAGTGTGACTGGGGGGGCCTCGCAGTTCTTC.

This chain joins TRBV6-1 and TRBJ2-1; 12 bases align to TRBD1. CDR1 and CDR2 (germline): MNHNS, SASEGT. The CDR3 runs 14 residues. J was trimmed by 8 bases and V by 5 bases; bases with no gene match: 4. CDR3 nucleotide sequence: TGTGCCAGCAGTCCGGGACAGGGGGCATATGAGCAGTTCTTC. Its protein is CASSPGQGAYEQFF.

J is TRBJ1-2 and V is TRBV7-8, with TRBD1 matching 9 bases. J was trimmed by 4 bases and V by 5 bases; bases with no gene match: 17. The germline V gene has CDR1 SGHVS and CDR2 FQNEAQ. The CDR3 is 18 amino acids. Written as DNA, the CDR3 is TGTGCCAGCAGCCTACTAGACAGGGGGATCAGGGGACTCTATGGCTACACCTTC. It encodes CASSLLDRGIRGLYGYTF.

This chain links TRBV2 with TRBJ2-7; no reliable D call. The CDR3 loop spans 11 amino acids. The V gene's germline CDR1 is SNHLY and CDR2 FYNNEI. Trimming removed 7 bases at V and 2 bases at J, with 6 bases between. CDR3 residues: CASKAAYEQYF. DNA of the CDR3: TGTGCCAGCAAAGCCGCCTACGAGCAGTACTTC.

This chain uses TRBV4-3 with TRBJ2-1; 10 nucleotides agree with TRBD2. The germline V gene encodes CDR1 LGHNA and CDR2 YSLEER. The ends lost 0 bases at V and 3 bases at J; junction bases unmatched: 2. The CDR3 extends over 16 amino acids. The CDR3 sequence is CASSQDWTSGYNEQFF. The DNA of the CDR3 is TGCGCCAGCAGCCAAGATTGGACTAGCGGCTACAATGAGCAGTTCTTC.

V usage is TRBV5-3 and J usage is TRBJ1-1; D perhaps matches TRBD1 (6 bases). TRBV5-3 is classed as an ORF, of uncertain function. CDR3 length equals 15 residues. V was cut by 4 bases and J by 3 bases, with 16 bases left in between. The CDR3, as DNA: TGTGCCAGAAGCAGTGCCAGGGGCGAGGACACTGAAGCTTTCTTT. It is translated as CARSSARGEDTEAFF.

V and J are TRBV28 and TRBJ2-1; D is unclear. In germline, CDR1 is MDHEN, CDR2 SYDVKM. The CDR3 is 15 amino acids. V was pared by 7 bases and J by 0 bases, with 13 bases between. The CDR3: CASTAGRSSYNEQFF. CDR3 nucleotides: TGTGCCAGCACCGCCGGTCGGAGCTCCTACAATGAGCAGTTCTTC.

This clone was recorded once. J is TRBJ1-1 and V is TRBV18; the D gene is possibly TRBD1 (5 bases). The CDR3 is made up of 15 amino acids. Germline assignment: CDR1 KGHSH and CDR2 LQKENI. V was pared by 0 bases and J by 4 bases, with 12 bases between. DNA of the CDR3: TGTGCCAGCTCACCACCGTCCCAGGGAGGCACTGAAGCTTTCTTT. Protein: CASSPPSQGGTEAFF.

This clone is a singleton in its sample. The CDR3: CASATSGTGNTIYF. In DNA form, the CDR3 reads TGCGCCAGCGCCACGTCGGGGACTGGAAACACCATATATTTT. The chain joins TRBV5-1 to TRBJ1-3; D gene unclear. CDR3 size: 14 residues. V was trimmed by 7 bases and J by 2 bases, leaving 13 bases between them. Germline V gene data show CDR1 as SGHRS and CDR2 as YFSETQ.

The chain joins TRBV6-1 to TRBJ2-3; 7 positions match TRBD1. The CDR3 consists of 13 residues. Germline assignment: CDR1 MNHNS and CDR2 SASEGT. The CDR3 reads CASEDRSTDTQYF. DNA for the CDR3: TGTGCTTCTGAGGACAGGAGCACAGATACGCAGTATTTT.

The CDR3 spells CAIGRAPSNYGYTF. In DNA form, the CDR3 reads TGCGCCATCGGGAGGGCCCCTTCTAACTATGGCTACACCTTC. The V gene is TRBV10-1, the J gene TRBJ1-2; D is unclear. V lost 10 bases, J lost 0 bases, and 15 bases lay in between. The CDR3 sequence is 14 residues long. The germline V gene encodes CDR1 WNHNN and CDR2 SYGVQD (reference sequence).

The chain has TRBV6-5 and TRBJ2-1; 8 positions match TRBD2. The V and J ends lost 7 bases and 7 bases, in that order; junction bases with no gene match: 12. The germline gives CDR1 MNHEY, CDR2 SVGAGI. The CDR3 contains 15 residues. CDR3 amino acids: CASTSYGGGRNEQFF. Here the CDR3 DNA reads TGTGCCAGCACCTCATATGGAGGCGGGAGGAATGAGCAGTTCTTC.

Of note for this clone: At one end, the junction sequence differs from germline, possibly due to a read error. This chain connects TRBV7-7 to TRBJ2-1; no clear D. The CDR3 length is 13 residues. CDR1 and CDR2 from the germline V gene are SSHAT and FNYEAQ (reference sequence). The CDR3 bases are TGTGCTAGCAGCTTACAAAATTCCGGGGAGCAGTTCTTC. This translates into CASSLQNSGEQFF.

The V gene is TRBV27, the J gene TRBJ1-4; D remains unclear. The V and J ends lost 2 bases and 8 bases respectively, with 21 bases between them. The length of the CDR3 is 17 residues. The germline CDR1 and CDR2 sequences are MNHEY and SMNVEV (reference sequence). CDR3 bases: TGTGCCAGCAGTTTAGGAGGTGGGGAGGTAATTGGGGAAAAACTGTTTTTT. Protein product: CASSLGGGEVIGEKLFF.

V is TRBV2 and J is TRBJ1-5; D uncertain. This CDR3 comprises 12 residues. V dropped 10 bases and J dropped 4 bases, with 11 bases sitting between them. From germline, CDR1 is SNHLY and CDR2 FYNNEI. The CDR3 loop reads CATGGRNQPQHF. The CDR3 DNA reads as TGTGCCACCGGAGGTCGGAATCAGCCCCAGCATTTT.

The gene calls are TRBV7-3 and TRBJ2-5, with TRBD2 matching 14 bases. Germline CDR1 reads SGHTA; CDR2 reads FQGTGA. The J segment lost 5 bases and the V segment lost 2 bases, leaving 4 bases of the junction unmatched. CDR3 size: 16 residues. The CDR3: CASSLGTSGSGETQYF. The CDR3 DNA is TGTGCCAGCAGCTTAGGGACTAGCGGGAGTGGGGAGACCCAGTACTTC.

This chain links TRBV5-1 with TRBJ2-5, with 9 bases aligning to TRBD2. V lost 9 bases to trimming and J lost 7 bases; unmatched junction nucleotides: 13. Germline CDR1 reads SGHRS; CDR2 reads YFSETQ. The CDR3 sequence is 14 residues long. The CDR3 sequence is CATSTSGQPGTQYF. The DNA for the CDR3 is TGCGCCACGTCGACTAGCGGACAGCCGGGGACCCAGTACTTC.

The V and J genes are TRBV9 and TRBJ1-2, with TRBD1 matching over 10 bases. V gave up 0 bases and J gave up 4 bases; unmatched junction bases: 6. The germline V gene has CDR1 SGDLS and CDR2 YYNGEE. CDR3 length: 16 amino acids. Here the CDR3 DNA reads TGTGCCAGCAGCGTAGACCGGGACAGGGGCTTCTATGGCTACACCTTC. It is translated as CASSVDRDRGFYGYTF.